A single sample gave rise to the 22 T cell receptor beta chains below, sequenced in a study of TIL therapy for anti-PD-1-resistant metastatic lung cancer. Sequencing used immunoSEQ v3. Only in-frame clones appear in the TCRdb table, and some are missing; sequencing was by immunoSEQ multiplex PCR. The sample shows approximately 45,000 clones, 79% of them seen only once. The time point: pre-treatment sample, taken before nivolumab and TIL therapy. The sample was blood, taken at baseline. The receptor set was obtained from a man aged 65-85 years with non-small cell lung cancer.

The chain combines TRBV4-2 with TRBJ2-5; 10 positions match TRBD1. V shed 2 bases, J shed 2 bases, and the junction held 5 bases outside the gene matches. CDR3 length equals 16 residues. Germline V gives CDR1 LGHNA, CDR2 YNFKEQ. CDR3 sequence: CASSQLPGQGQETQYF. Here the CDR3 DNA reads TGTGCCAGCAGCCAATTACCGGGACAGGGGCAAGAGACCCAGTACTTC.

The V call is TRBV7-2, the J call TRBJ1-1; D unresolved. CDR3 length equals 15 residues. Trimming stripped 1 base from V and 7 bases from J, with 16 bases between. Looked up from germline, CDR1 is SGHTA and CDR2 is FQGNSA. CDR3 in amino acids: CASSLVSLSAVEAFF. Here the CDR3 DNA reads TGTGCCAGCAGCTTAGTAAGTCTGTCGGCAGTTGAAGCTTTCTTT.

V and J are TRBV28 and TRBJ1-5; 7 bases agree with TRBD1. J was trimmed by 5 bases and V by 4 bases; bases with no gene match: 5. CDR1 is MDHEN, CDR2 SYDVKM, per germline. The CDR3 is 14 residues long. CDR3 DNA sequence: TGTGCCAGCAGTTCCCGACAGGGAGATCAGCCCCAGCATTTT. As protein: CASSSRQGDQPQHF.

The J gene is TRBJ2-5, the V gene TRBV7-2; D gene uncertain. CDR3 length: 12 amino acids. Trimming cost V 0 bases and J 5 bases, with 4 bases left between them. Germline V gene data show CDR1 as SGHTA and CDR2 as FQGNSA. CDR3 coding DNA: TGTGCCAGCAGCTTAGCGGAGGAGACCCAGTACTTC. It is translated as CASSLAEETQYF.

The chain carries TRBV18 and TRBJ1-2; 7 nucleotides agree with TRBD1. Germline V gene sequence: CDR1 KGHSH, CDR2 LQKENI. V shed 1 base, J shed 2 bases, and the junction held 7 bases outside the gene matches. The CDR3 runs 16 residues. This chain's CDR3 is CASSPQGAGTNYGYTF. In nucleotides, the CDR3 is TGTGCCAGCTCACCACAGGGGGCTGGCACCAACTATGGCTACACCTTC.

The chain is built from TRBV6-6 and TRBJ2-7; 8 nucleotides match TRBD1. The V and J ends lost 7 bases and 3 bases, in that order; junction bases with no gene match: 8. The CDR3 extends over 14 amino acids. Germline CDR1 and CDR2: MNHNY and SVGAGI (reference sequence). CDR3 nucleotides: TGTGCCAGCATTTCGTACAGGGGGAGCTACGAGCAGTACTTC. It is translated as CASISYRGSYEQYF.

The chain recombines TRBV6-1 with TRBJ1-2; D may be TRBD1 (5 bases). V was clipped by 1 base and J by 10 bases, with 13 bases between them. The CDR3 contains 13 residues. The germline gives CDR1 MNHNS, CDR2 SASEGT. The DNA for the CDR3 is TGTGCCAGCAGTGAAGACTGGCAGGGCCTCTACACCTTC. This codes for CASSEDWQGLYTF.

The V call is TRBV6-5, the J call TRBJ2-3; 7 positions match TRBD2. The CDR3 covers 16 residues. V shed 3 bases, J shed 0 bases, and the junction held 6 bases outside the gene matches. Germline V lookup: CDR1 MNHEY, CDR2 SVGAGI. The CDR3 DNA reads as TGTGCCAGCAGTTATTCCGGGACTACCAGCACAGATACGCAGTATTTT. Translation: CASSYSGTTSTDTQYF.

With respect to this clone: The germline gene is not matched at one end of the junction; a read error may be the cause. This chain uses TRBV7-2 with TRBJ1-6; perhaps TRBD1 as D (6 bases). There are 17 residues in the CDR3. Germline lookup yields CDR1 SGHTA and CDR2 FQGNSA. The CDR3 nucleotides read TGCGCCAGCAGCCAAGATTTGGTAGGACAGTTAGGTTCACCCCTCCACTTT. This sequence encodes CASSQDLVGQLGSPLHF.

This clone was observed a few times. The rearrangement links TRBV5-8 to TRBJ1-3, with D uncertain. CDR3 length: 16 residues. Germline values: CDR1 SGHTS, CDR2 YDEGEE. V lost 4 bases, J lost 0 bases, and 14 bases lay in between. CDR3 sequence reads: CASSLMTVSSGNTIYF. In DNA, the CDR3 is TGTGCCAGCAGCCTGATGACTGTGAGCTCTGGAAACACCATATATTTT.

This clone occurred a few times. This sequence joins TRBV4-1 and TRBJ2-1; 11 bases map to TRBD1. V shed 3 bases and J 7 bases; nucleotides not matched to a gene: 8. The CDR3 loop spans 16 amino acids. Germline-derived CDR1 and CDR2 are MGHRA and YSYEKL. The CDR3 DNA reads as TGCGCCAGCAGCCAGGGACAGGGGGTAGCTGCAAATGAGCAGTTCTTC. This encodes CASSQGQGVAANEQFF.

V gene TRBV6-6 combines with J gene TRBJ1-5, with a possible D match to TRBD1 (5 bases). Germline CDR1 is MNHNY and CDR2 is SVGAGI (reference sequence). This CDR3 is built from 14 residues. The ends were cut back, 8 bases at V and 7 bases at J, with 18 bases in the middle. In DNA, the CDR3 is TGTGCCAGCGAAAAAGAGTGGGGGGACCAGCCCCAGCATTTT. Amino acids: CASEKEWGDQPQHF.

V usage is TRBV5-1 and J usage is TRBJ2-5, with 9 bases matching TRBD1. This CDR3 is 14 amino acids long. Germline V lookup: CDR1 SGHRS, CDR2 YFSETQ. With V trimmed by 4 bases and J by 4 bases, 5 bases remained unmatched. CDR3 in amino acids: CASSHGTGTETQYF. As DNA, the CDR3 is TGCGCCAGCAGCCACGGGACAGGGACAGAGACCCAGTACTTC.

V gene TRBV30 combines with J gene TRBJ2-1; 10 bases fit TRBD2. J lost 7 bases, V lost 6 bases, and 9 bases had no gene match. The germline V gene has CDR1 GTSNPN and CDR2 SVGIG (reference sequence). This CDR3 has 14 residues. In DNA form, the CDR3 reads TGTGCCTGCGCTACTAGCGGGATAGGGAATGAGCAGTTCTTC. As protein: CACATSGIGNEQFF.

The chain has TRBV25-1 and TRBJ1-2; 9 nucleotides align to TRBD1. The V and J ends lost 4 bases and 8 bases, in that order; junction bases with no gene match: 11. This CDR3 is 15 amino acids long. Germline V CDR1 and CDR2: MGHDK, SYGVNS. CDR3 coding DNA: TGTGCCAGCAGTGGGCCGGGACAGGGTATATTGGGCTACACCTTC. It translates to CASSGPGQGILGYTF.

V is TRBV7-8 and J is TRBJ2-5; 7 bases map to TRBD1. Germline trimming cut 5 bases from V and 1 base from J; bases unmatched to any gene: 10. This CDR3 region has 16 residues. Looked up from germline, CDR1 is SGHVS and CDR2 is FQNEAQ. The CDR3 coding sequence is TGTGCCAGCAGCCCCCTCGCTGGGACAGCCCAAGAGACCCAGTACTTC. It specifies CASSPLAGTAQETQYF. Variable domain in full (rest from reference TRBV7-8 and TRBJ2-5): GAGVSQSPRYKVAKRGQDVALRCDPISGHVSLFWYQQALGQGPEFLTYFQNEAQLDKSGLPSDRFFAERPEGSVSTLKIQRTQQEDSAVYLCASSPLAGTAQETQYFGPGTRLLVL.

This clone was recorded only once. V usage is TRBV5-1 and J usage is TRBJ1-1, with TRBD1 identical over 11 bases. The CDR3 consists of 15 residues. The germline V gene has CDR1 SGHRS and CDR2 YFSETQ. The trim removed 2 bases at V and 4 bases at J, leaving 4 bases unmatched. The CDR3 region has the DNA TGCGCCAGCAGCTTCGGGACAGGGGGTTCCACTGAAGCTTTCTTT. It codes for CASSFGTGGSTEAFF. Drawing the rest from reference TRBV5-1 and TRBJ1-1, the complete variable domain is KAGVTQTPRYLIKTRGQQVTLSCSPISGHRSVSWYQQTPGQGLQFLFEYFSETQRNKGNFPGRFSGRQFSNSRSEMNVSTLELGDSALYLCASSFGTGGSTEAFFGQGTRLTVV.

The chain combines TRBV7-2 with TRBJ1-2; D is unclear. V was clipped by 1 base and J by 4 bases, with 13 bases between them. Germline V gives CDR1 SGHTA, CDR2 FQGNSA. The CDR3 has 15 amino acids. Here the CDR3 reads CASSLGGEGIYGYTF. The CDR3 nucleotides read TGTGCCAGCAGCTTAGGTGGGGAGGGAATCTATGGCTACACCTTC.

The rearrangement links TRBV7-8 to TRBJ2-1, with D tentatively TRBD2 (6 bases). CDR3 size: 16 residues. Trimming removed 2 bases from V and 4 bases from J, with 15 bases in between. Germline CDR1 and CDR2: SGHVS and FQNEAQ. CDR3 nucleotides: TGTGCCAGCAGCTTACGTAGCGGACGGTCGTACAATGAGCAGTTCTTC. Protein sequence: CASSLRSGRSYNEQFF.

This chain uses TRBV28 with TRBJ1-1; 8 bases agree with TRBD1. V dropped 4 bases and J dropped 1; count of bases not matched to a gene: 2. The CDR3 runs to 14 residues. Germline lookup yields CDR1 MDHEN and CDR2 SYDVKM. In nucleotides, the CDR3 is TGTGCCAGCAGTTCCGGGACAGGGAACACTGAAGCTTTCTTT. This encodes CASSSGTGNTEAFF.

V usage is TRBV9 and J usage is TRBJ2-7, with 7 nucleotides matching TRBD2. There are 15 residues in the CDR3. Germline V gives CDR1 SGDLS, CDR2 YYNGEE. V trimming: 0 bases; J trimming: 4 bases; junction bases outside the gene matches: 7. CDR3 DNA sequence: TGTGCCAGCAGCGTAGGGGGAGGGTTGAAATACGAGCAGTACTTC. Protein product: CASSVGGGLKYEQYF. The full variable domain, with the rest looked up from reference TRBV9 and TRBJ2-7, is DSGVTQTPKHLITATGQRVTLRCSPRSGDLSVYWYQQSLDQGLQFLIQYYNGEERAKGNILERFSAQQFPDLHSELNLSSLELGDSALYFCASSVGGGLKYEQYFGPGTRLTVT.

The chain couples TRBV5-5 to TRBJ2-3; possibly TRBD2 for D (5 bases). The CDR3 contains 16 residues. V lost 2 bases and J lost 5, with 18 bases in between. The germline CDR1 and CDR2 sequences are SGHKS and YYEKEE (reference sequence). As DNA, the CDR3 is TGTGCCAGCAGCTTCTTACGACCCGCACGGGGAGATACGCAGTATTTT. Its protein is CASSFLRPARGDTQYF.